The source of this T cell receptor beta chain is a study of PD-L1 blockade in urothelial cancer. With 3 bases clipped from V and 4 bases from J, the junction kept 5 bases outside the gene matches. The germline V gene has CDR1 SEHNR and CDR2 FQNEAQ (reference sequence). The CDR3 runs to 15 residues. Time point given: pretreatment peripheral blood. TCRdb's copy holds only in-frame clones and misses some; the assay was immunoSEQ multiplex PCR. The data hold approximately 72,000 clones, with approximately 83% observed a single time. The source material was PBMCs, sampled around atezolizumab (anti-PD-L1) treatment. The rearrangement joins TRBV7-9 to TRBJ2-5; TRBD2 matches 10 bases. This TCR came from a man aged 55-75 years with urothelial cancer. CDR3 nucleotides: TGTGCCAGCAGCTTCAGCGGGGGGGCGGGAGAGACCCAGTACTTC. This sequence encodes CASSFSGGAGETQYF.